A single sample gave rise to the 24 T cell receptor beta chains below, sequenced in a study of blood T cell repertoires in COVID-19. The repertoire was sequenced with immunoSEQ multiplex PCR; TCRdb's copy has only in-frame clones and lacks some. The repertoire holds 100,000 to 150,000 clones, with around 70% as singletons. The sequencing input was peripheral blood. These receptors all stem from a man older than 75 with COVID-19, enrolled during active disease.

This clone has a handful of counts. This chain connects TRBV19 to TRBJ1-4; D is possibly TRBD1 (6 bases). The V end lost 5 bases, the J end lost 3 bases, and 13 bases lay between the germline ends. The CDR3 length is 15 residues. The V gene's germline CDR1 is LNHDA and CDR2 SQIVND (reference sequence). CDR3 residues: CASSAIGTSNEKLFF. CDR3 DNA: TGTGCCAGTAGTGCAATCGGGACATCTAATGAAAAACTGTTTTTT.

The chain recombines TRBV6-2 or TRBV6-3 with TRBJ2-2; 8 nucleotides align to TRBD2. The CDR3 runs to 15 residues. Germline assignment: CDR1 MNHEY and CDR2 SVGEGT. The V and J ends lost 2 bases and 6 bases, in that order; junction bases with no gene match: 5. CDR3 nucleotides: TGTGCCAGCAGTTACCCGGGACTAGGGTCCGGGGAGCTGTTTTTT. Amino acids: CASSYPGLGSGELFF.

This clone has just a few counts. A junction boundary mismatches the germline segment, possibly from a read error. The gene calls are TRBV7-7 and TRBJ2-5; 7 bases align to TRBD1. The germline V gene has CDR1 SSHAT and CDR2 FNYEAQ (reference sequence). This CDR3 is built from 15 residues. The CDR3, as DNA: TGTGCTAGCAGCTCGACCAGGGACAGACAAGAGACCCAGTACTTC. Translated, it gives CASSSTRDRQETQYF.

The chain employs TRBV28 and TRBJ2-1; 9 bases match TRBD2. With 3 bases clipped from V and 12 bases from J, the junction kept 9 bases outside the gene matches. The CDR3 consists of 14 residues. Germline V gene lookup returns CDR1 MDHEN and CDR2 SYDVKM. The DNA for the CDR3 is TGTGCCAGCAGTTTGGTCGGTAGCGGGAGCCCGCAGTTCTTC. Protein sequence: CASSLVGSGSPQFF.

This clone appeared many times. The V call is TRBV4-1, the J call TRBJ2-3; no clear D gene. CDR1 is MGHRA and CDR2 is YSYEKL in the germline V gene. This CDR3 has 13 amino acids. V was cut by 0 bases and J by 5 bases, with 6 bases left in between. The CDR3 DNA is TGCGCCAGCAGCCAAGATACTGGAGATACGCAGTATTTT. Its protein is CASSQDTGDTQYF.

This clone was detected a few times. CDR3 sequence (DNA): TGTGCCAGCAGCTTGGTGGGACTAGCGGGAGGTTTAGAGCAGTACTTC. Its translation: CASSLVGLAGGLEQYF. The chain joins TRBV5-5 to TRBJ2-7, with 15 bases that match TRBD2. The germline CDR1 and CDR2 sequences are SGHKS and YYEKEE (reference sequence). The V gene end was trimmed by 0 bases and the J gene end by 7 bases; junction bases not matched to a gene: 5. The CDR3 totals 16 residues.

CDR3 DNA sequence: TGTGCCAGCAGTTTCGAGACTAGCGGTAACAATGAGCAGTTCTTC. It translates to CASSFETSGNNEQFF. The chain recombines TRBV28 with TRBJ2-1; 9 bases line up with TRBD2. V gave up 3 bases and J gave up 5 bases; unmatched junction bases: 5. From germline, CDR1 is MDHEN and CDR2 SYDVKM. The CDR3 extends over 15 amino acids.

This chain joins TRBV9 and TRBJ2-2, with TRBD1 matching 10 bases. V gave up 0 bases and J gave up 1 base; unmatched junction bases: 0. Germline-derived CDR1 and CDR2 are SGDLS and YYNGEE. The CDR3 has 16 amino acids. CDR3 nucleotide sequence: TGTGCCAGCAGCGTAGGGACAGGGGGGAACACCGGGGAGCTGTTTTTT. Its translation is CASSVGTGGNTGELFF. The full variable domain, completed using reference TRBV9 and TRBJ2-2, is DSGVTQTPKHLITATGQRVTLRCSPRSGDLSVYWYQQSLDQGLQFLIQYYNGEERAKGNILERFSAQQFPDLHSELNLSSLELGDSALYFCASSVGTGGNTGELFFGEGSRLTVL.

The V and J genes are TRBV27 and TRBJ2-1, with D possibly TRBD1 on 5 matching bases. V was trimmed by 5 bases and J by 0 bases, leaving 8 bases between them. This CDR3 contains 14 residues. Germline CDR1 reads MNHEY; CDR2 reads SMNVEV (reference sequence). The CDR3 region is CASSEQASYNEQFF. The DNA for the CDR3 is TGTGCCAGCAGTGAACAGGCCTCCTACAATGAGCAGTTCTTC.

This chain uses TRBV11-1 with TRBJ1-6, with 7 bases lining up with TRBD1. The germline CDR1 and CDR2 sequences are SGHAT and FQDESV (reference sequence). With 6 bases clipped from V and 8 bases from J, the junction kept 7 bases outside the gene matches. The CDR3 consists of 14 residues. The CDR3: CASSPRGQDSPLHF. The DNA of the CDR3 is TGTGCCAGCAGTCCGAGGGGGCAGGATTCACCCCTCCACTTT.

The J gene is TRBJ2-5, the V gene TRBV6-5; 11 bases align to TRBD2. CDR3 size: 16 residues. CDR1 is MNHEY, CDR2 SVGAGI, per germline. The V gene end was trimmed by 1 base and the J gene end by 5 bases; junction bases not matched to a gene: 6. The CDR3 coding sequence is TGTGCCAGCAGTTACTTGGCACTAGCGGGAGTTGAGACCCAGTACTTC. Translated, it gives CASSYLALAGVETQYF.

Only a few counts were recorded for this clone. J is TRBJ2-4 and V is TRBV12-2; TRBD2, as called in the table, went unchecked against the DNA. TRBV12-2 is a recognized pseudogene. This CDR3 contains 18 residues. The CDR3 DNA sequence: TGTGCAAGTCGCTCCTCCCTCGAGGCGGGAGGGGGAAAAAACATTCAGTACTTC. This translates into CASRSSLEAGGGKNIQYF.

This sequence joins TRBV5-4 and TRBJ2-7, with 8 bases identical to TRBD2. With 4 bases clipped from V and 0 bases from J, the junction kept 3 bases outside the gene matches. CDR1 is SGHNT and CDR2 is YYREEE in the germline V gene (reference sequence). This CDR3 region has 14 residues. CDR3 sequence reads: CASSASGSSYEQYF. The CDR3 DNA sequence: TGTGCCAGCAGCGCGAGCGGGAGCTCCTACGAGCAGTACTTC.

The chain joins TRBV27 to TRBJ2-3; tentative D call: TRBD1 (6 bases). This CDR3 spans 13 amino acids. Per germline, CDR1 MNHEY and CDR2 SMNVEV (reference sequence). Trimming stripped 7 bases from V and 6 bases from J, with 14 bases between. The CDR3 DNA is TGTGCCAGCACGCCCCTTACAGGGGATACGCAGTATTTT. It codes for CASTPLTGDTQYF.

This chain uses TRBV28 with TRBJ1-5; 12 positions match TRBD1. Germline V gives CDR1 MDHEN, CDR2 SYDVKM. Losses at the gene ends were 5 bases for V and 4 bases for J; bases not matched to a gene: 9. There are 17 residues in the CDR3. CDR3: CASSPEEGQGANQPQHF. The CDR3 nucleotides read TGTGCCAGCAGTCCCGAGGAGGGACAGGGGGCTAATCAGCCCCAGCATTTT.

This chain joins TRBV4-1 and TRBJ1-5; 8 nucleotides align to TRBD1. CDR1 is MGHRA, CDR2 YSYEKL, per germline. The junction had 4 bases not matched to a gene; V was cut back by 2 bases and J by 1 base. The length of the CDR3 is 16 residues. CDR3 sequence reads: CASSQRTGSSNQPQHF. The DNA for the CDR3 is TGCGCCAGCAGCCAACGGACAGGGTCCAGCAATCAGCCCCAGCATTTT.

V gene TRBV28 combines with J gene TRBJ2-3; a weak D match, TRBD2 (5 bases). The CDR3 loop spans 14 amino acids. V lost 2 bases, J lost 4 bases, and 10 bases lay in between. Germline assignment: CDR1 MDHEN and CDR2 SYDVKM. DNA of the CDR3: TGTGCCAGCAGTTTACCGGACTCGTCAGATACGCAGTATTTT. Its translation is CASSLPDSSDTQYF.

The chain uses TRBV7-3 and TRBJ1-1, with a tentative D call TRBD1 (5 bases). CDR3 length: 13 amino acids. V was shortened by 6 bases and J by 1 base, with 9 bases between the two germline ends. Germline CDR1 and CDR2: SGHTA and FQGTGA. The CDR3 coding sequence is TGTGCCAGCAGTACGGGGGGGAACACTGAAGCTTTCTTT. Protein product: CASSTGGNTEAFF.

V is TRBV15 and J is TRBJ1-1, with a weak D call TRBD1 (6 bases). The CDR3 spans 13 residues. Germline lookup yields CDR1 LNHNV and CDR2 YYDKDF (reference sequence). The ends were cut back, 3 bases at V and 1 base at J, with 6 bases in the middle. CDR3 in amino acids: CATSRTGNTEAFF. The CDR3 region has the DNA TGTGCCACCAGCAGGACAGGGAACACTGAAGCTTTCTTT. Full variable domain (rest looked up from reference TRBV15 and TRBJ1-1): DAMVIQNPRYQVTQFGKPVTLSCSQTLNHNVMYWYQQKSSQAPKLLFHYYDKDFNNEADTPDNFQSRRPNTSFCFLDIRSPGLGDTAMYLCATSRTGNTEAFFGQGTRLTVV.

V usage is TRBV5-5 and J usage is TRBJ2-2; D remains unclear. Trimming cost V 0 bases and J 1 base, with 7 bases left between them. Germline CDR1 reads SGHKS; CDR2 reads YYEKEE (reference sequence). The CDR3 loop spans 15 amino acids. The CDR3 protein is CASSLDPGNTGELFF. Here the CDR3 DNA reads TGTGCCAGCAGCTTGGATCCGGGGAACACCGGGGAGCTGTTTTTT.

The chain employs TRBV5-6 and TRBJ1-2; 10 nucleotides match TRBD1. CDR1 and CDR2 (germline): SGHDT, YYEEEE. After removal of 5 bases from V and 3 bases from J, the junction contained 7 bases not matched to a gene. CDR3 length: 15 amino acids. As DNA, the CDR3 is TGTGCCAGCAGTTTTCCGGGACAGGGGTACTATGGCTACACCTTC. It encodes CASSFPGQGYYGYTF. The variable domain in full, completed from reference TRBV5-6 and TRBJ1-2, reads DAGVTQSPTHLIKTRGQQVTLRCSPKSGHDTVSWYQQALGQGPQFIFQYYEEEERQRGNFPDRFSGHQFPNYSSELNVNALLLGDSALYLCASSFPGQGYYGYTFGSGTRLTVV.

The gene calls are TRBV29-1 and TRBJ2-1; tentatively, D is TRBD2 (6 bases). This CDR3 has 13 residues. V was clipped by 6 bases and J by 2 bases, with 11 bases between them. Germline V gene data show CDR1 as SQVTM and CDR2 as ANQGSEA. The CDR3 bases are TGCAGCGTGCAGCGGGTCACCTACAATGAGCAGTTCTTC. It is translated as CSVQRVTYNEQFF.

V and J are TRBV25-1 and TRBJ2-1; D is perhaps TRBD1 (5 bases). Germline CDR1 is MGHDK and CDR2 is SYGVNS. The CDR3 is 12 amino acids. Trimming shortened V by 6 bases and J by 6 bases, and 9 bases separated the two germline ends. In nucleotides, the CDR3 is TGTGCCAGCAGCCGCCAGGGCAATGAGCAGTTCTTC. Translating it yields CASSRQGNEQFF.

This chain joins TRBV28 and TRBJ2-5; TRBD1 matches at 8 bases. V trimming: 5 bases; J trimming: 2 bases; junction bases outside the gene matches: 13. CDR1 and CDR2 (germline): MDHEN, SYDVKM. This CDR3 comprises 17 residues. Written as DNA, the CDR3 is TGTGCCAGCAGTCCATTAGGACAGGGTTTGGGGCAAGAGACCCAGTACTTC. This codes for CASSPLGQGLGQETQYF.